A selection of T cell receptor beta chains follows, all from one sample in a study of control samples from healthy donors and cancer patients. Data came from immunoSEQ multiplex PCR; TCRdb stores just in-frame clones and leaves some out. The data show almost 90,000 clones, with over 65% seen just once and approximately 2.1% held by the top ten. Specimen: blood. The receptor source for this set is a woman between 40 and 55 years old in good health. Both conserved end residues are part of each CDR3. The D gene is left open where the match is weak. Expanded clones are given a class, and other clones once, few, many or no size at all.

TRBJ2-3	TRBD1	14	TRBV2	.	TGTGCCAGCAGGGGACAGGGGAGTACAGATACGCAGTATTTT	CASRGQGSTDTQYF
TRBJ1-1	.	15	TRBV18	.	TGTGCCAGCTCACCACCGCCGGGAGCGAACACTGAAGCTTTCTTT	CASSPPPGANTEAFF
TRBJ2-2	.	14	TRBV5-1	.	TGCGCCAGCAGCTTGCGCCAGGACACCGGGGAGCTGTTTTTT	CASSLRQDTGELFF
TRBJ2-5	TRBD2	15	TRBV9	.	TGTGCCAGCAGCGTAGATTCGGGGGGGCAAGAGACCCAGTACTTC	CASSVDSGGQETQYF
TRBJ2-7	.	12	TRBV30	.	TGTGCCTTGACAGGAACACCTAGCGAGCAGTACTTC	CALTGTPSEQYF
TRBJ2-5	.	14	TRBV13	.	TGTGCCAGCAGCCCTCGGGACTTTCAAGAGACCCAGTACTTC	CASSPRDFQETQYF
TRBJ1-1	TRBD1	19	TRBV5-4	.	TGTGCCAGCAGCCCGGATCCAAGGGACAGGGGGAAAATGAACACTGAAGCTTTCTTT	CASSPDPRDRGKMNTEAFF
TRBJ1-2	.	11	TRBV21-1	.	TGTGCCAGCACCTTGAAAGGGGGCTACACCTTC	CASTLKGGYTF
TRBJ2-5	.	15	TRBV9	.	TGTGCCAGCAGCGTTGGCGGGATAAGACTGGAGACCCAGTACTTC	CASSVGGIRLETQYF
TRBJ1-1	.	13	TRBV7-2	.	TGTGCCAGCAGCTTACAGGATAACACTGAAGCTTTCTTT	CASSLQDNTEAFF
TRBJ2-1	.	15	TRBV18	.	TGTGCCAGCTCACCACCGGTTTTAGCTTCCAATGAGCAGTTCTTC	CASSPPVLASNEQFF
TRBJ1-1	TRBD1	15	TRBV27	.	TGTGCCAGCAGTTTATCGCCAGGGGGAAACACTGAAGCTTTCTTT	CASSLSPGGNTEAFF
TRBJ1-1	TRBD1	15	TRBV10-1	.	TGCGCCAGCAGCCCAAGCGACAGGGGGCGGACTGAAGCTTTCTTT	CASSPSDRGRTEAFF
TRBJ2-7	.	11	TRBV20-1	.	TGCAGTGCCTATACGATGTCCGAGCAGTACTTC	CSAYTMSEQYF
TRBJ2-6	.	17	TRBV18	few	TGTGCCAGCTCACCCGGGGGGCCTAGCTCTGGGGCCAACGTCCTGACTTTC	CASSPGGPSSGANVLTF
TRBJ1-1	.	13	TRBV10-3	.	TGTGCCATCAGGGCCGGAGGGCTTACTGAAGCTTTCTTT	CAIRAGGLTEAFF
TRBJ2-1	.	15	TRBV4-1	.	TGCGCCAGCAGCCAAGATGGGGGCCAGTGGAATGAGCAGTTCTTC	CASSQDGGQWNEQFF
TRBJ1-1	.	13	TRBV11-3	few	TGTGCCAGCAGCTTAGAAGGCCCAGGGAACGCTTTCTTT	CASSLEGPGNAFF
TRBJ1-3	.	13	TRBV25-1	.	TGTGCCAGCAACTCCGGCGCTGGAAACACCATATATTTT	CASNSGAGNTIYF
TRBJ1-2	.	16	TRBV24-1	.	TGTGCCACCAGTGATTTGCAAAGAACCGGATTTTATGGCTACACCTTC	CATSDLQRTGFYGYTF
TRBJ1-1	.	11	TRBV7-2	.	TGTGCCAGCAGCTCCGACACTGAAGCTTTCTTT	CASSSDTEAFF
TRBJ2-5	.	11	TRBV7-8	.	TGTGCCAGCAGCTCGTATGAGACCCAGTACTTC	CASSSYETQYF
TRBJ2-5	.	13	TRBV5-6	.	TGTGCCAGCAGCTTTTCAGGGACCGAGACCCAGTACTTC	CASSFSGTETQYF
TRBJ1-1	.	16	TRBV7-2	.	TGTGCCAGCAGCTTAGCACCCCCCAGGAGGAACACTGAAGCTTTCTTT	CASSLAPPRRNTEAFF
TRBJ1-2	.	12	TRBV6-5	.	TGTGCCAGCAGGGAGGTGGGCTATGGCTACACCTTC	CASREVGYGYTF
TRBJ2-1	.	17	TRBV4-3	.	TGCGCCAGCAGCCAACTTGTTCAGCAGGACGCCTACAATGAGCAGTTCTTC	CASSQLVQQDAYNEQFF
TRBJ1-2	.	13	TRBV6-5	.	TGTGCCAGCGGGCAGGGCACTAACTATGGCTACACCTTC	CASGQGTNYGYTF
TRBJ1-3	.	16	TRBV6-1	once	TGTGCCAGCAGTGAAGCCTTGAGCGACTCGGGAAACACCATATATTTT	CASSEALSDSGNTIYF
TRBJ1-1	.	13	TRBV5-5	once	TGTGCCAGCAGCTTGGGACTTGACACTGAAGCTTTCTTT	CASSLGLDTEAFF
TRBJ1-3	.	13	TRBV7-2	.	TGTGCCAGCAGCTCCTACATGGCAAACACCATATATTTT	CASSSYMANTIYF
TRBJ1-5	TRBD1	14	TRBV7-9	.	TGTGCCAGCAGCGGGGACAGGGAAAATCAGCCCCAGCATTTT	CASSGDRENQPQHF
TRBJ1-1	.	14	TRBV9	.	TGTGCCAGCAGCGTAGATGGGTGGAACACTGAAGCTTTCTTT	CASSVDGWNTEAFF
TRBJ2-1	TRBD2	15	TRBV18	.	TGTGCCAGCTCACCACCGAGCGGGGGGGCCCATGAGCAGTTCTTC	CASSPPSGGAHEQFF
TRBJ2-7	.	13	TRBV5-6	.	TGTGCCAGCAGCCCAGGTAGATACTACGAGCAGTACTTC	CASSPGRYYEQYF
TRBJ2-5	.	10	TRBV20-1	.	TGCAGTGCTATTGAAGAGACCCAGTACTTC	CSAIEETQYF
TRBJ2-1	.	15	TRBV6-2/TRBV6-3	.	TGTGCCAGCAGTTACCCGGGACCCAGCGGTAATGAGCAGTTCTTC	CASSYPGPSGNEQFF
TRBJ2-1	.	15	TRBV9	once	TGTGCCAGCAGCGTAGTCCCAGGGCGAGGCAATGAGCAGTTCTTC	CASSVVPGRGNEQFF
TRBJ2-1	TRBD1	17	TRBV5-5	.	TGTGCCAGCAGCCTTACAGGGGTCCAAAGCTCCTACAATGAGCAGTTCTTC	CASSLTGVQSSYNEQFF
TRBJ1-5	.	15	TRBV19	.	TGTGCCAGTAGAGGAGGGGATATGCGCAATCAGCCCCAGCATTTT	CASRGGDMRNQPQHF
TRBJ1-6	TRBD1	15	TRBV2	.	TGTGCCAGCAGTGGGGGACAGTCCCTAAATTCACCCCTCCACTTT	CASSGGQSLNSPLHF
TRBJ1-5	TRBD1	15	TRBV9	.	TGTGCCAGCAGCGTAGAGGCAGGGGGGAATCAGCCCCAGCATTTT	CASSVEAGGNQPQHF
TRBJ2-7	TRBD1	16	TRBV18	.	TGTGCCAGCTCACCTCAGCCGGGACAGGGGGCAGGAGAGCAGTACTTC	CASSPQPGQGAGEQYF
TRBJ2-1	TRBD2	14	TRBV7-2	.	TGTGCCAGCAGCGCAAGCGGGGGGCGGAATGAGCAGTTCTTC	CASSASGGRNEQFF
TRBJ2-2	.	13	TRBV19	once	TGTGCCACCTCGGACGGAAACACCGGGGAGCTGTTTTTT	CATSDGNTGELFF
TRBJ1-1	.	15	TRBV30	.	TGTGCCTGGAGTGCCACCGGACAGAAGAACACTGAAGCTTTCTTT	CAWSATGQKNTEAFF
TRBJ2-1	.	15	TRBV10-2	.	TGCGCCAGCAGCATTACCGTTAACTCCTACAATGAGCAGTTCTTC	CASSITVNSYNEQFF
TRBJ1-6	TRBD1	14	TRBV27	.	TGTGCCACCAGGCCGGGACAGTCTAATTCACCCCTCCACTTT	CATRPGQSNSPLHF
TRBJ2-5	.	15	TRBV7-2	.	TGTGCCAGCAGCCCTCGAGCGTGGGGCGCCGAGACCCAGTACTTC	CASSPRAWGAETQYF
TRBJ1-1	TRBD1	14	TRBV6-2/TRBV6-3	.	TGTGCCAGCAGTTTACCAGGGGGAGGATCTGAAGCTTTCTTT	CASSLPGGGSEAFF
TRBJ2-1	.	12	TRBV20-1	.	TGCAGTGCTAGTTCAAGGGACAATGAGCAGTTCTTC	CSASSRDNEQFF